This T cell receptor beta chain is drawn from a study of blood T cell repertoires in COVID-19. For the study at large: Two consecutive negative NP/OP PCR tests, clearance, or resolved symptoms defined Cohort 3 recovery.

Only in-frame clones appear in the TCRdb table, and some are missing; sequencing was by immunoSEQ multiplex PCR. The data show over 130,000 clones, with 75% to 90% seen just once and roughly 3.8% held by the top ten. The germline V gene encodes CDR1 MDHEN and CDR2 SYDVKM. CDR3 length: 14 amino acids. The J segment lost 3 bases and the V segment lost 7 bases, leaving 6 bases of the junction unmatched. Only one count was recorded for this clone. The rearrangement uses TRBV28 and TRBJ1-1; TRBD1 matches 9 bases. The clonotype originates from a man between 50 and 59 years old in a cohort exposed to, infected with or recovered from COVID-19 (not recorded which). Sequencing input: PBMCs or T cells enriched from blood (not recorded which). The CDR3 region has the DNA TGTGCCAGCACCGTGACAGGGGGGGACACTGAAGCTTTCTTT. Translation: CASTVTGGDTEAFF.